Presented here are 23 T cell receptor beta chains from one specimen sequenced in a study of T cell repertoires in cytomegalovirus infection. MiXCR, run by TCRdb on the reads, gives a single entry per CDR3 protein. The sample yields 150,000 to 200,000 distinct CDR3 sequences, about 30% seen once. Sample: PBMCs. The receptors stem from a human donor in good health (CMV status not recorded). Some clones in this sample may be carry-over from other donors' samples.

This clonotype has more than one count but fewer than ten. The V call is TRBV7-6, the J call TRBJ2-5, with D perhaps matching TRBD2 (6 bases). Germline lookup yields CDR1 SGHVS and CDR2 FNYEAQ. The CDR3 runs to 17 residues. V dropped 2 bases and J dropped 4 bases, with 20 bases sitting between them. CDR3 sequence: CASSLRPGGDPRETQYF. The DNA for the CDR3 is TGTGCCAGCAGCTTAAGGCCAGGCGGGGACCCGAGAGAGACCCAGTACTTC.

This clonotype was observed a few times. The chain couples TRBV2 to TRBJ1-1; TRBD1 agrees at 11 bases. Germline V CDR1 and CDR2: SNHLY, FYNNEI. Losses at the gene ends were 7 bases for V and 3 bases for J; bases not matched to a gene: 4. The CDR3 sequence is 14 residues long. In nucleotides, the CDR3 is TGTGCCAGCACCCAGGGACAGGGGGACACTGAAGCTTTCTTT. It is translated as CASTQGQGDTEAFF.

The chain couples TRBV5-1 to TRBJ1-1; a weak D match, TRBD1 (5 bases). Trimming shortened V by 2 bases and J by 1 base, and 12 bases separated the two germline ends. This CDR3 is 15 amino acids long. The germline V gene encodes CDR1 SGHRS and CDR2 YFSETQ. The CDR3: CASSLRGLENTEAFF. CDR3 sequence (DNA): TGCGCCAGCAGCTTAAGGGGATTGGAGAACACTGAAGCTTTCTTT. The full variable domain, completed using reference TRBV5-1 and TRBJ1-1, is KAGVTQTPRYLIKTRGQQVTLSCSPISGHRSVSWYQQTPGQGLQFLFEYFSETQRNKGNFPGRFSGRQFSNSRSEMNVSTLELGDSALYLCASSLRGLENTEAFFGQGTRLTVV.

This clonotype was seen a few times. The chain uses TRBV7-9 and TRBJ1-5; D call uncertain. Germline CDR1 and CDR2: SEHNR and FQNEAQ (reference sequence). V was trimmed by 5 bases and J by 3 bases, leaving 8 bases between them. The CDR3 is 13 amino acids. CDR3 region: CASSLDHNQPQHF. The CDR3 DNA reads TGTGCCAGCAGCCTCGACCACAATCAGCCCCAGCATTTT.

The V and J genes are TRBV28 and TRBJ1-5, with 7 bases matching TRBD1. CDR1 is MDHEN and CDR2 is SYDVKM in the germline V gene. Losses at the gene ends were 6 bases for V and 2 bases for J; bases not matched to a gene: 13. This CDR3 has 17 amino acids. The DNA of the CDR3 is TGTGCCAGCAGCGAACCCTACAGGGGCTCTGGCAATCAGCCCCAGCATTTT. This sequence encodes CASSEPYRGSGNQPQHF.

This clonotype showed up just once. The chain combines TRBV5-4 with TRBJ2-1, with D perhaps matching TRBD1 (5 bases). The CDR3 is made up of 13 amino acids. The ends were cut back, 4 bases at V and 7 bases at J, with 12 bases in the middle. Looked up from germline, CDR1 is SGHNT and CDR2 is YYREEE (reference sequence). For the CDR3, the DNA is TGTGCCAGCAGCCCCTGGTCAGGGAATGAGCAGTTCTTC. It yields the protein CASSPWSGNEQFF.

The chain links TRBV7-9 to TRBJ2-3; no definite D call. From germline, CDR1 is SEHNR and CDR2 FQNEAQ (reference sequence). Trimming stripped 5 bases from V and 2 bases from J, with 11 bases between. There are 14 residues in the CDR3. CDR3 protein: CASSPESFTDTQYF. As DNA, the CDR3 is TGTGCCAGCAGCCCGGAGTCCTTCACAGATACGCAGTATTTT.

This chain links TRBV7-8 with TRBJ1-6; D is undetermined. The CDR3 spans 14 residues. Germline CDR1 and CDR2: SGHVS and FQNEAQ. Trimming took off 3 bases at V and 7 bases at J, with 10 bases between the two ends. For the CDR3, the DNA is TGTGCCAGCAGCTTGACTATAGGAAATTCACCCCTCCACTTT. Encoded protein: CASSLTIGNSPLHF.

The rearrangement joins TRBV4-1 to TRBJ2-1; tentatively, D is TRBD1 or TRBD2 (5 bases each). Germline assignment: CDR1 MGHRA and CDR2 YSYEKL. The CDR3 length is 18 residues. V dropped 5 bases and J dropped 5 bases, with 25 bases sitting between them. CDR3 coding DNA: TGCGCCAGCAGCACTGTTCTTGAGGGGCCTACCGCAAACAATGAGCAGTTCTTC. This encodes CASSTVLEGPTANNEQFF.

This clonotype has ten or more counts. The CDR3 DNA sequence: TGTGCCAGCAGCCCCACCGGGACAGATCTAATTAATGAGCAGTTCTTC. Translating it yields CASSPTGTDLINEQFF. The chain uses TRBV7-9 and TRBJ2-1, with 7 bases aligning to TRBD1. With V trimmed by 5 bases and J by 7 bases, 14 bases remained unmatched. Germline V gives CDR1 SEHNR, CDR2 FQNEAQ (reference sequence). The CDR3 is made up of 16 amino acids.

In its sample, this clonotype was seen many times. The CDR3 loop reads CASSPLDSSSKSGANVLTF. In nucleotides, the CDR3 is TGTGCCAGCAGTCCCCTGGACAGCTCGAGCAAGTCTGGGGCCAACGTCCTGACTTTC. The J gene is TRBJ2-6, the V gene TRBV12-3 or TRBV12-4; weak D call: TRBD1 (6 bases). This CDR3 has 19 amino acids. V was cut by 5 bases and J by 1 base, with 21 bases left in between.

This clonotype was observed a handful of times. The J gene is TRBJ2-3, the V gene TRBV7-2; 9 bases align to TRBD2. The trim removed 5 bases at V and 12 bases at J, leaving 18 bases unmatched. The CDR3 has 16 amino acids. The V gene's germline CDR1 is SGHTA and CDR2 FQGNSA. DNA of the CDR3: TGTGCCAGCAGCCCCTCCCTGGGGGCGGGGGGGCCTCCTCAGTATTTT. Translated: CASSPSLGAGGPPQYF.

This chain links TRBV6-2 or TRBV6-3 with TRBJ1-2; 7 bases fit TRBD1. The V gene end was trimmed by 7 bases and the J gene end by 8 bases; junction bases not matched to a gene: 10. The length of the CDR3 is 13 residues. CDR1 MNHEY and CDR2 SVGEGT come from the germline V gene. The CDR3 protein is CASNAGQRAGYTF. The CDR3 DNA is TGTGCCAGCAACGCGGGACAGAGGGCGGGCTACACCTTC.

The rearrangement uses TRBV20-1 and TRBJ2-7; 11 bases are a match to TRBD2. Per germline, CDR1 DFQATT and CDR2 SNEGSKA (reference sequence). CDR3 length: 13 amino acids. J was trimmed by 3 bases and V by 6 bases; bases with no gene match: 4. The CDR3 DNA reads as TGCAGTGCCCTGACTAGCGGGATCTACGAGCAGTACTTC. Its protein is CSALTSGIYEQYF.

This clonotype was detected only a few times. This sequence joins TRBV11-2 and TRBJ2-5; 8 bases align to TRBD2. Germline trimming cut 1 base from V and 5 bases from J; bases unmatched to any gene: 9. This CDR3 contains 16 residues. Germline CDR1 reads SGHAT; CDR2 reads FQNNGV. The CDR3 sequence is CASSLGTGGRAETQYF. The CDR3 bases are TGTGCCAGCAGCTTAGGGACGGGGGGGCGGGCGGAGACCCAGTACTTC.

Written as DNA, the CDR3 is TGTGCCTGGAGCGAAGGACAGGGAGGCGGGCAGCCCCAGCATTTT. Amino acids: CAWSEGQGGGQPQHF. The V and J genes are TRBV30 and TRBJ1-5; TRBD1 agrees at 8 bases. The junction had 11 bases not matched to a gene; V was cut back by 3 bases and J by 7 bases. Per germline, CDR1 GTSNPN and CDR2 SVGIG (reference sequence). The CDR3 spans 15 residues.

The chain is built from TRBV20-1 and TRBJ1-4; D call uncertain. Germline lookup yields CDR1 DFQATT and CDR2 SNEGSKA (reference sequence). The V and J ends lost 3 bases and 8 bases respectively, with 19 bases between them. The CDR3 loop spans 15 amino acids. The CDR3 DNA reads TGCAGTGCTAGTCCCGACGGACCAGTCACCGAAAAACTGTTTTTT. Translation gives CSASPDGPVTEKLFF.

By frequency in the sample, this clonotype is large (0.1 to 1%). This sequence joins TRBV7-8 and TRBJ2-1; 15 bases align to TRBD2. After removal of 5 bases from V and 4 bases from J, the junction contained 6 bases not matched to a gene. The CDR3 consists of 17 residues. Germline V gene sequence: CDR1 SGHVS, CDR2 FQNEAQ. DNA of the CDR3: TGTGCCAGCAGCGCCGGGACTAGCGGGGGGATTTACAATGAGCAGTTCTTC. Translated, it gives CASSAGTSGGIYNEQFF.

This rearrangement joins TRBV5-4 to TRBJ2-3; D ambiguous. Germline V gene sequence: CDR1 SGHNT, CDR2 YYREEE (reference sequence). This CDR3 spans 14 amino acids. Trimming left V 4 bases short and J 3 bases short, with 12 bases between. The CDR3 sequence is CASSTWALTDTQYF. DNA of the CDR3: TGTGCCAGCAGCACTTGGGCTCTGACAGATACGCAGTATTTT.

The V gene is TRBV9, the J gene TRBJ1-1; a weak D match, TRBD1 (5 bases). This CDR3 is built from 13 residues. V was trimmed by 0 bases and J by 5 bases, leaving 8 bases between them. CDR1 is SGDLS and CDR2 is YYNGEE in the germline V gene. CDR3 sequence (DNA): TGTGCCAGCAGCGTAGAGTGGGGGACTGAAGCTTTCTTT. Residues: CASSVEWGTEAFF.

This clonotype was seen only a few times. This chain uses TRBV29-1 with TRBJ1-6; no firm D call. There are 13 residues in the CDR3. Trimming pared 4 bases from V and 3 bases from J, leaving 7 bases between. Per the germline V gene, CDR1 is SQVTM and CDR2 is ANQGSEA. The CDR3, as DNA: TGCAGCGTTGTTCACAGCTATAATTCACCCCTCCACTTT. It codes for CSVVHSYNSPLHF.

V gene TRBV2 combines with J gene TRBJ1-6; D uncertain. The ends were cut back, 3 bases at V and 7 bases at J, with 7 bases in the middle. Germline CDR1 is SNHLY and CDR2 is FYNNEI. This CDR3 is built from 13 residues. The CDR3 here is CASSEGRNSPLHF. The CDR3 region has the DNA TGTGCCAGCAGTGAGGGCAGAAATTCACCCCTCCACTTT.

The chain combines TRBV2 with TRBJ1-4; D is undetermined. This CDR3 is built from 15 residues. Germline V gives CDR1 SNHLY, CDR2 FYNNEI. Trimming removed 6 bases at V and 0 bases at J, with 11 bases between. The CDR3 nucleotides are TGTGCCAGCAGAATTAACACCGCAACTAATGAAAAACTGTTTTTT. Translating it yields CASRINTATNEKLFF.